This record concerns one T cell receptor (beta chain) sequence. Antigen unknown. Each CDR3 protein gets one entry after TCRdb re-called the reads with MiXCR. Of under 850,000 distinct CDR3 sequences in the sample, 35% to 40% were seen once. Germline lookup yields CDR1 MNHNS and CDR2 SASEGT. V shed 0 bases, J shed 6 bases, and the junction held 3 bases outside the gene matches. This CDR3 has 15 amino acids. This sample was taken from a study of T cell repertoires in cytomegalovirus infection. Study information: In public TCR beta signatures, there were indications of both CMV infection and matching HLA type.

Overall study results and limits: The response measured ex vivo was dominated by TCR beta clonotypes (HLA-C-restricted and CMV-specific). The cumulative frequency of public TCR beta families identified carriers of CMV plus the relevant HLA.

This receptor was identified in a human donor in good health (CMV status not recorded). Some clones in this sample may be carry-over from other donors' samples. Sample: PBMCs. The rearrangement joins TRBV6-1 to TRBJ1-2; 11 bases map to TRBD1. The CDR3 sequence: CASSEAPDRGHGYTF. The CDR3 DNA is TGTGCCAGCAGTGAAGCGCCGGACAGGGGGCATGGCTACACCTTC.